The 14 T cell receptor beta chains given below trace back to one sample, sequenced in a study of T cells in Graves' hyperthyroidism and ophthalmopathy. TCR beta CDR3 regions were amplified from RNA transcripts. The primer set for the first-round RT-PCR of the TCR CDR3 was HTBI. A single record per CDR3 protein comes from TCRdb applying MiXCR to the multiplex PCR reads. Of about 280,000 distinct CDR3 sequences in the sample, less than 30% were seen once. Sequencing used blood. The receptors come from a man aged 35 to 55 with Graves' hyperthyroidism that later progressed to Graves' ophthalmopathy.

This clonotype was observed once. A much bigger clone sits one base away, suggesting this may be a read error. The V gene is TRBV28, the J gene TRBJ2-7, with 15 nucleotides matching TRBD2. The J segment lost 7 bases and the V segment lost 6 bases, leaving 4 bases of the junction unmatched. The CDR3 spans 14 residues. The V gene's germline CDR1 is MDHEN and CDR2 SYDVKM. In nucleotides, the CDR3 is TGTGCCAGCAGCACCGGGACTAGCGGGAGGGAGCAGTACTTC. Translating it yields CASSTGTSGREQYF.

Many counts were recorded for this clonotype. The gene calls are TRBV20-1 and TRBJ1-1; weak D call: TRBD1 (6 bases). The V gene lost 6 bases and the J gene lost 1 base, with 12 bases spanning the gap. This CDR3 is 13 amino acids long. Germline V gene sequence: CDR1 DFQATT, CDR2 SNEGSKA (reference sequence). The CDR3 bases are TGCAGTGCCAAGTTGGGGGCGAACACTGAAGCTTTCTTT. Its protein product is CSAKLGANTEAFF.

This clonotype was detected many times. J is TRBJ2-2 and V is TRBV11-2; maybe TRBD1 (5 bases). The CDR3 is 15 amino acids. Germline values: CDR1 SGHAT, CDR2 FQNNGV. The germline V and J ends were trimmed by 8 bases and 1 base, with 14 bases remaining between them. CDR3 coding DNA: TGTGCCAGCGGGCGCGGCAGGGTGAACACCGGGGAGCTGTTTTTT. It is translated as CASGRGRVNTGELFF.

V is TRBV6-5 and J is TRBJ2-7; TRBD1 aligns across 7 bases. V lost 0 bases to trimming and J lost 3 bases; unmatched junction nucleotides: 8. CDR3 size: 16 residues. The germline CDR1 and CDR2 sequences are MNHEY and SVGAGI. The CDR3 coding sequence is TGTGCCAGCAGTTACTCGACTTCCGGGACAGTCTACGAGCAGTACTTC. This gives the protein CASSYSTSGTVYEQYF.

This clonotype was picked up many times. This could be a read error, since a much larger clone is one nucleotide away. The chain has TRBV10-3 and TRBJ1-2, with no clear D. The CDR3 totals 11 residues. The germline V gene has CDR1 ENHRY and CDR2 SYGVKD. V lost 3 bases, J lost 2 bases, and 1 base lay in between. The CDR3, as DNA: TGTGCCATCAGTGACAACTATGGCTACACCTTC. The encoded protein is CAISDNYGYTF.

This clonotype was detected ten times or more. V gene TRBV9 combines with J gene TRBJ2-7, with 13 bases aligning to TRBD2. Germline lookup yields CDR1 SGDLS and CDR2 YYNGEE. Losses at the gene ends were 0 bases for V and 0 bases for J; bases not matched to a gene: 12. The CDR3 covers 20 residues. Here the CDR3 reads CASSVEARGGLAGSSYEQYF. CDR3 sequence (DNA): TGTGCCAGCAGCGTAGAGGCTCGGGGGGGACTAGCGGGGAGCTCCTACGAGCAGTACTTC.

The chain joins TRBV6-5 to TRBJ2-1; no reliable D call. CDR3 length equals 16 residues. V was pared by 0 bases and J by 4 bases, with 13 bases between. CDR1 and CDR2 from the germline V gene are MNHEY and SVGAGI. The CDR3 DNA follows: TGTGCCAGCAGTTACTCGAGCGCCTACACATACAATGAGCAGTTCTTC. Protein: CASSYSSAYTYNEQFF.

This clonotype was found many times. The rearrangement joins TRBV6-5 to TRBJ1-1; D is undetermined. The CDR3 length is 11 residues. With 6 bases removed from V and 1 base from J, the gap between germline ends came to 3 bases. The germline gives CDR1 MNHEY, CDR2 SVGAGI. As DNA, the CDR3 is TGTGCCAGCAGACGGAACACTGAAGCTTTCTTT. It translates to CASRRNTEAFF.

V usage is TRBV29-1 and J usage is TRBJ2-4; D gene ambiguous. The V gene's germline CDR1 is SQVTM and CDR2 ANQGSEA. The CDR3 covers 11 residues. V lost 7 bases and J lost 6, with 10 bases in between. The CDR3 loop is CSGGWSNIQYF. The CDR3 bases are TGCAGCGGTGGGTGGTCAAACATTCAGTACTTC.

The sample holds many counts of this clonotype. This sequence joins TRBV30 and TRBJ1-3; TRBD1 agrees at 7 bases. The J segment lost 2 bases and the V segment lost 1 base, leaving 5 bases of the junction unmatched. Germline CDR1 reads GTSNPN; CDR2 reads SVGIG (reference sequence). The CDR3 sequence is 15 residues long. As DNA, the CDR3 is TGTGCCTGGAGTGCCAACACAGGGGCTGGAAACACCATATATTTT. This sequence encodes CAWSANTGAGNTIYF.

This clonotype has a count of ten or more. The chain uses TRBV20-1 and TRBJ1-6, with no clear D. V was clipped by 0 bases and J by 8 bases, with 17 bases between them. The CDR3 consists of 16 residues. Germline assignment: CDR1 DFQATT and CDR2 SNEGSKA (reference sequence). Here the CDR3 reads CSAREGRRIRDSPLHF. The CDR3 bases are TGCAGTGCTAGAGAAGGTCGAAGGATTCGAGATTCACCCCTCCACTTT.

This clonotype was observed many times. The V and J genes are TRBV6-2 or TRBV6-3 and TRBJ1-5, with a weak D call TRBD1 (5 bases). The germline gives CDR1 MNHEY, CDR2 SVGEGT. The CDR3 is made up of 15 amino acids. V was cut by 0 bases and J by 5 bases, with 11 bases left in between. The CDR3 reads CASSYSGAGYQPQHF. Here the CDR3 DNA reads TGTGCCAGCAGTTACTCAGGGGCGGGTTATCAGCCCCAGCATTTT.

This clonotype was observed at least ten times. The rearrangement uses TRBV28 and TRBJ1-2; 9 bases are shared with TRBD1. This CDR3 spans 16 amino acids. The J segment lost 3 bases and the V segment lost 3 bases, leaving 8 bases of the junction unmatched. Germline lookup yields CDR1 MDHEN and CDR2 SYDVKM. The CDR3 loop is CASSFPGDRAYYGYTF. In nucleotides, the CDR3 is TGTGCCAGCAGTTTCCCTGGGGACAGGGCATACTATGGCTACACCTTC.

This clonotype showed up just a few times. The genes are TRBV7-8 and TRBJ2-7; D is perhaps TRBD1 or TRBD2 (5 bases each). The CDR3 length is 13 residues. V lost 3 bases and J 5 bases, leaving 11 bases between the germline ends. The V gene's germline CDR1 is SGHVS and CDR2 FQNEAQ. CDR3 sequence reads: CASSLRGSDEQYF. The CDR3 DNA reads as TGTGCCAGCAGCTTGAGGGGTAGCGACGAGCAGTACTTC.